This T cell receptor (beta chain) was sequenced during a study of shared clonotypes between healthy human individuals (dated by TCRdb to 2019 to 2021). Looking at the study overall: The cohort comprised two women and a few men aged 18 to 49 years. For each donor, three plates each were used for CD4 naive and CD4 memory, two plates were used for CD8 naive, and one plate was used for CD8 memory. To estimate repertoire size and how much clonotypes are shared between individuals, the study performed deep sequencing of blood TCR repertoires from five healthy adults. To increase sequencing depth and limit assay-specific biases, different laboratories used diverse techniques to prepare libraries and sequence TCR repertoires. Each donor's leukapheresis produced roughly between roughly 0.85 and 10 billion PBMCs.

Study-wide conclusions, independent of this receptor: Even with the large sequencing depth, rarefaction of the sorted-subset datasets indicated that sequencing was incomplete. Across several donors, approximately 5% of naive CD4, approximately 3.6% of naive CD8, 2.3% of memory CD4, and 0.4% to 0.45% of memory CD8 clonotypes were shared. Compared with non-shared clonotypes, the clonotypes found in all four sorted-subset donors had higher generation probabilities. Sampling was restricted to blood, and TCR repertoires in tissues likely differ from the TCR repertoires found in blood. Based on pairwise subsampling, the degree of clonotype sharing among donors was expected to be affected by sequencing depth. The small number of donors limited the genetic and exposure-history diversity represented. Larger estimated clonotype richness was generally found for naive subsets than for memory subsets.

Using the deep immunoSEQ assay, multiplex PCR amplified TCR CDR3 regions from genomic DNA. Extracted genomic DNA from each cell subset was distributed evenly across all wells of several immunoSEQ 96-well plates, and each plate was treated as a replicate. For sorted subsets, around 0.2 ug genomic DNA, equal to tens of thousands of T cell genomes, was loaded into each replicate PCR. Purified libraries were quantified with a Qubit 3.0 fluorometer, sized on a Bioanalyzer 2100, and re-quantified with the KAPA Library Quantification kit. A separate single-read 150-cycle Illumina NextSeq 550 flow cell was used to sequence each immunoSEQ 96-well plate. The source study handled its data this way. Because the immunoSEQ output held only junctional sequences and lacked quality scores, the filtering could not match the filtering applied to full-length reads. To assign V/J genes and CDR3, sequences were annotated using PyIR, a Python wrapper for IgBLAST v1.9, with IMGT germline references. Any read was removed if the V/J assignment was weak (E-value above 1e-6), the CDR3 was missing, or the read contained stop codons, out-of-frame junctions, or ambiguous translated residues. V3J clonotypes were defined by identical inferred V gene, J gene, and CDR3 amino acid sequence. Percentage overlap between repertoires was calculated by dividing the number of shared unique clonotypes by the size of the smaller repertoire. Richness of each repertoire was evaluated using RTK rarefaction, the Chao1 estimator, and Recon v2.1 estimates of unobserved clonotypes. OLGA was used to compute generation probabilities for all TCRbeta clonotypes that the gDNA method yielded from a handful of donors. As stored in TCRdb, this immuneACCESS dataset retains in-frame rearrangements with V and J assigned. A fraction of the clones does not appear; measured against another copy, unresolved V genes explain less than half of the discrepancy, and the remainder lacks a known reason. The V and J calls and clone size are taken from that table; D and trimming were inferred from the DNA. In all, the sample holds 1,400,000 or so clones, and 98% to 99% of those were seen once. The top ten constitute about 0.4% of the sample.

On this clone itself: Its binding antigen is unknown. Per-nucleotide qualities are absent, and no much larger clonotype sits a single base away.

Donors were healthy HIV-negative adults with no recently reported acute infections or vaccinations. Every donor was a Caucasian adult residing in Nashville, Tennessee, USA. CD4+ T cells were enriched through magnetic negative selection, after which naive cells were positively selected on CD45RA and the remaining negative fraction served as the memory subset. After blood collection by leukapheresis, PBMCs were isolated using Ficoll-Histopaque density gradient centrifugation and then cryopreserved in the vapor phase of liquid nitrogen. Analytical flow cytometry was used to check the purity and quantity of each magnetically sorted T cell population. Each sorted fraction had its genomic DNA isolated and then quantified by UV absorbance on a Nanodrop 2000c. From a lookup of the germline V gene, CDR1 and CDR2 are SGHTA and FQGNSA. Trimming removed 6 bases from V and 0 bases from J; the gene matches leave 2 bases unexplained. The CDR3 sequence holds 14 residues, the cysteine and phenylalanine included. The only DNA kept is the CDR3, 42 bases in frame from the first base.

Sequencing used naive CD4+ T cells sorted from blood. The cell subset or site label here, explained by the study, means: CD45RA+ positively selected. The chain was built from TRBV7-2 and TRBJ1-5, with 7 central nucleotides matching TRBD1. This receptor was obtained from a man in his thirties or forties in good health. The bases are TGTGCCAGCAGTCAGGGGGATAGCAATCAGCCCCAGCATTTT. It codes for CASSQGDSNQPQHF.